This TCR beta chain emerged from a study of blood T cell repertoires in COVID-19. In the study overall: Acute and convalescent COVID-19 specimens originated in the United States, Italy and Spain.

Cohort assignment relied on participant-reported clinical history. The CDR3 consists of 16 residues. Germline loops: CDR1 SGHRS, CDR2 YFSETQ. The ends lost 1 base at V and 1 base at J; junction bases unmatched: 4. Per the study methods: Amplification of reference gene primers was used by the study to estimate nucleated cell counts. Generated by immunoSEQ multiplex PCR, the TCRdb table keeps only in-frame clones and is missing some. The V and J calls and clone size were taken over from that table, and D and trimming were inferred from the DNA. This table has some 270,000 clones, around nine tenths appearing once.

Specimen: PBMCs or T cells enriched from blood (not recorded which). The sequence was obtained from a woman aged 55-69 years who had recovered from COVID-19. The chain uses TRBV5-1 and TRBJ2-2; 7 positions agree with TRBD2. The CDR3 loop reads CASSLLASGNTGELFF. CDR3 DNA sequence: TGCGCCAGCAGCTTGTTGGCTAGCGGGAACACCGGGGAGCTGTTTTTT.